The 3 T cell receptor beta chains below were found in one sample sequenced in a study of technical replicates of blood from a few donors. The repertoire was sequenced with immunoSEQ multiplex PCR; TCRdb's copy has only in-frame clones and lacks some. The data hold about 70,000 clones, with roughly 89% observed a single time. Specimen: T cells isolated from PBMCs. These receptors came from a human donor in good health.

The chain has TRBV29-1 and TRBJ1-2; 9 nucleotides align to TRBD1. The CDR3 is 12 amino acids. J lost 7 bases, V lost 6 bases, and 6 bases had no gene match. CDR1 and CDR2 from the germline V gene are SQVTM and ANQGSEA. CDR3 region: CSVGQGHVGYTF. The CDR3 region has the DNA TGCAGCGTGGGACAGGGTCATGTTGGCTACACCTTC.

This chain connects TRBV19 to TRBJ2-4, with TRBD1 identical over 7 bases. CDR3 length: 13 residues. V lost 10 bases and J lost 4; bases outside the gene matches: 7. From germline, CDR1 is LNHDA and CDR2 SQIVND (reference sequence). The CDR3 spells CATRDSGKNIQYF. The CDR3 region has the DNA TGTGCCACTAGGGACAGTGGTAAAAACATTCAGTACTTC.

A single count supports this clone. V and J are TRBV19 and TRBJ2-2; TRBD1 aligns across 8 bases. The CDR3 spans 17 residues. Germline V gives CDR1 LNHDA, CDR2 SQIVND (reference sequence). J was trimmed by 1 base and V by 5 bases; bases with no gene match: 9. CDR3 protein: CASSPSRGTGNTGELFF. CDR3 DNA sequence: TGTGCCAGTAGTCCATCCCGGGGGACAGGGAACACCGGGGAGCTGTTTTTT.